Following are 5 T cell receptor beta chains from one sample sequenced in a study of blood T cell repertoires in COVID-19. The table came from immunoSEQ multiplex PCR; TCRdb's copy has only in-frame clones and leaves some out. The top ten clones hold approximately 4% of a sample with about 170,000 clones, around nine tenths of them seen once. Sequenced: peripheral blood. These receptor sequences come from a man aged 18 to 35 with active or convalescent COVID-19.

The chain joins TRBV6-1 to TRBJ2-4, with D perhaps TRBD2 (6 bases). The germline CDR1 and CDR2 sequences are MNHNS and SASEGT. V was shortened by 0 bases and J by 11 bases, with 11 bases between the two germline ends. This CDR3 region has 13 residues. In DNA, the CDR3 is TGTGCCAGCAGTGAAGCGCACTGGGGGGTTCAGTACTTC. Translation: CASSEAHWGVQYF.

This clone occurred a few times. The chain uses TRBV25-1 and TRBJ2-3; 13 bases fit TRBD2. V lost 9 bases and J lost 4; bases outside the gene matches: 4. The germline gives CDR1 MGHDK, CDR2 SYGVNS. This CDR3 spans 14 amino acids. The CDR3 DNA reads TGTGCCAGTCGACTAGCGGGAGGCCCAGATACGCAGTATTTT. Its translation is CASRLAGGPDTQYF.

There are a few counts of this clone. This chain connects TRBV18 to TRBJ2-1; a weak D match, TRBD1 (5 bases). V lost 3 bases, J lost 4 bases, and 10 bases lay in between. The germline gives CDR1 KGHSH, CDR2 LQKENI. This CDR3 spans 14 amino acids. The CDR3 sequence: CASSPRVLYNEQFF. The CDR3 coding sequence is TGTGCCAGCTCACCCAGGGTCTTATACAATGAGCAGTTCTTC. The full variable domain, with the rest looked up from reference TRBV18 and TRBJ2-1, is NAGVMQNPRHLVRRRGQEARLRCSPMKGHSHVYWYRQLPEEGLKFMVYLQKENIIDESGMPKERFSAEFPKEGPSILRIQQVVRGDSAAYFCASSPRVLYNEQFFGPGTRLTVL.

V usage is TRBV24-1 and J usage is TRBJ2-1; D call uncertain. V shed 0 bases and J shed 0 bases, with 8 bases lying between them. This CDR3 has 16 residues. Germline-derived CDR1 and CDR2 are KGHDR and SFDVKD. The CDR3: CATSDLLPSSYNEQFF. The CDR3 DNA reads TGTGCCACCAGTGATTTGCTCCCCAGCTCCTACAATGAGCAGTTCTTC.

This rearrangement joins TRBV5-4 to TRBJ1-2, with TRBD1 identical over 9 bases. The CDR3 runs 13 residues. V shed 4 bases and J 9 bases; nucleotides not matched to a gene: 7. Germline loops: CDR1 SGHNT, CDR2 YYREEE (reference sequence). The chain's CDR3 is CASSPSTGGSYTF. The CDR3 DNA reads as TGTGCCAGCAGCCCATCGACAGGGGGAAGCTACACCTTC.